This T cell receptor beta chain was identified during a study of T cell responses to AZD1222 COVID-19 vaccine. Study-wide results and limits: Unmutated regions of variants are reportedly targeted by nearly half of spike-specific TCRs. Clonal diversity was possibly underestimated; the donors were predominantly white British and more often female.

For this clone: Its target is unknown.

Repertoires were generated with immunoSEQ multiplex PCR, while TCRdb's copy carries only in-frame clones and drops some. Among about 120,000 clones listed, 75% to 95% were seen once. The V end was cut by 3 bases, the J end by 0 bases, with 21 bases between. The CDR3 loop spans 20 amino acids. The V gene's germline CDR1 is MDHEN and CDR2 SYDVKM. V and J are TRBV28 and TRBJ1-6, with D possibly TRBD1 on 5 matching bases. The TCR originated in an adult who received the MenACWY meningococcal vaccine as a control. The sample in question was peripheral blood, obtained 28 days after the second dose of the MenACWY control vaccine. CDR3 DNA sequence: TGTGCCAGCAGTTTCTTACGGGGGGGACCTAAATACTCCTATAATTCACCCCTCCACTTT. It yields the protein CASSFLRGGPKYSYNSPLHF.